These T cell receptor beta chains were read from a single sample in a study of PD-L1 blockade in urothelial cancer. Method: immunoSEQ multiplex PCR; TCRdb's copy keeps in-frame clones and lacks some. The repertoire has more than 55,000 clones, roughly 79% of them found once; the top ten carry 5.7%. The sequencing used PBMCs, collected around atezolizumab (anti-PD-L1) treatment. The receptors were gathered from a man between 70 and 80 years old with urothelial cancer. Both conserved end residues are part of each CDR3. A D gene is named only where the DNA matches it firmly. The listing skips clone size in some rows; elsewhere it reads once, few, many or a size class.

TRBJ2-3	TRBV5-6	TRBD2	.	CASSGLVSAQYF	TGTGCCAGCAGCGGACTAGTTTCGGCGCAGTATTTT
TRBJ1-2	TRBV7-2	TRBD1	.	CASSQTGGAYGYTF	TGTGCCAGCAGCCAGACAGGGGGCGCCTATGGCTACACCTTC
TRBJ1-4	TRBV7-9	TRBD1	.	CASSLDTGAGIGLFF	TGTGCCAGCAGCTTAGATACAGGGGCCGGGATAGGACTGTTTTTT
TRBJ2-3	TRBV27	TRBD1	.	CASSFRTGDPTDTQYF	TGTGCCAGCAGTTTCCGGACAGGGGACCCCACAGATACGCAGTATTTT
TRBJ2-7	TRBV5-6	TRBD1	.	CASRRRTGDSYEQYF	TGTGCCAGCAGACGACGGACAGGGGACTCCTACGAGCAGTACTTC
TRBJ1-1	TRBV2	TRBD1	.	CASREGTVQAFF	TGTGCCAGCAGGGAAGGGACAGTTCAAGCTTTCTTT
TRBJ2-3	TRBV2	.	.	CAARSGLDTQYF	TGTGCCGCGAGGTCGGGGTTGGATACGCAGTATTTT
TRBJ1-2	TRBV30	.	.	CAWTDVEGYGYTF	TGTGCCTGGACTGACGTGGAGGGGTATGGCTACACCTTC
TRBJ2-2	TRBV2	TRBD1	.	CASRTGANTGELFF	TGTGCCAGCCGAACAGGGGCGAACACCGGGGAGCTGTTTTTT
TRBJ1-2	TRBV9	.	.	CASSPSTANYGYTF	TGTGCCAGCAGCCCCTCAACAGCTAACTATGGCTACACCTTC
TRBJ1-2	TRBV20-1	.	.	CSARDVYGYTF	TGCAGTGCTAGAGACGTCTATGGCTACACCTTC
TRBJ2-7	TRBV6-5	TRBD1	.	CASSRQGDGEQYF	TGTGCCAGCAGTCGACAGGGCGACGGCGAGCAGTACTTC
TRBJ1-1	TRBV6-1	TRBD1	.	CASSPRTGRTEAFF	TGTGCCAGCAGTCCCCGGACAGGGCGCACTGAAGCTTTCTTT
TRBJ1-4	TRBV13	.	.	CASSGSGEKLFF	TGTGCCAGCAGTGGCTCAGGGGAAAAACTGTTTTTT
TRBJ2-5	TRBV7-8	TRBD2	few	CASSATSGGGLETQYF	TGTGCCAGCAGCGCAACTAGCGGGGGTGGTTTAGAGACCCAGTACTTC
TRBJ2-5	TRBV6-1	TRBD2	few	CASSEWVAGGRETQYF	TGTGCCAGCAGTGAATGGGTCGCGGGGGGCCGGGAGACCCAGTACTTC
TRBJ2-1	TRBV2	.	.	CASRPGLVDEQFF	TGTGCCAGCAGACCCGGTTTGGTCGATGAGCAGTTCTTC
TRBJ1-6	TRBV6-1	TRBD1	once	CASSTQQGASPLHF	TGTGCCAGCAGTACCCAACAGGGGGCATCACCCCTCCACTTT
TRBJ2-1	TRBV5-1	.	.	CASSPKVAAGNEQFF	TGCGCCAGCAGCCCCAAGGTGGCGGCGGGAAATGAGCAGTTCTTC
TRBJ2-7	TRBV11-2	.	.	CASSLGVTVSEQYF	TGTGCCAGCAGCTTAGGAGTTACCGTCTCCGAGCAGTACTTC
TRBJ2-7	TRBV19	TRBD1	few	CASSPRTGGYEQYF	TGTGCCAGTAGTCCCAGGACAGGGGGCTACGAGCAGTACTTC
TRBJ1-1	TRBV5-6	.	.	CASSLYPRGTEAFF	TGTGCCAGCAGCTTGTATCCTCGAGGGACTGAAGCTTTCTTT
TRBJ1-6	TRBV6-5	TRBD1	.	CASRTGTDYNSPLHF	TGTGCCAGCAGAACCGGGACAGATTATAATTCACCCCTCCACTTT
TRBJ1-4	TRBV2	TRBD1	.	CASSYQGATNEKLFF	TGTGCCAGCAGTTACCAGGGGGCCACTAATGAAAAACTGTTTTTT
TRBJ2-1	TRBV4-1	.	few	CASSQDPRLESSYNEQFF	TGCGCCAGCAGCCAAGACCCCCGACTGGAGAGCTCCTACAATGAGCAGTTCTTC
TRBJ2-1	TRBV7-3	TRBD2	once	CASSYSGVNNEQFF	TGTGCCAGCAGCTACAGCGGGGTGAACAATGAGCAGTTCTTC
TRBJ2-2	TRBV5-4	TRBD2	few	CASSLPAGASNTGELFF	TGTGCCAGCAGCTTACCAGCGGGGGCCTCGAACACCGGGGAGCTGTTTTTT
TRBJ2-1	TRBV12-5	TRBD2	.	CASGSYPTSGSSYNEQFF	TGTGCTAGTGGTTCTTATCCCACTAGCGGGAGCTCCTACAATGAGCAGTTCTTC
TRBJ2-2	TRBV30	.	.	CAWRSTRTANTGELFF	TGTGCCTGGCGTTCCACGAGGACAGCGAACACCGGGGAGCTGTTTTTT
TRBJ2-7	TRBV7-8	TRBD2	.	CASSFGGVGEQYF	TGTGCCAGCAGCTTCGGGGGGGTGGGGGAGCAGTACTTC
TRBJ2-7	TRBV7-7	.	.	CASSLGQGTYEQYF	TGTGCTAGCAGCTTAGGGCAGGGAACCTACGAGCAGTACTTC
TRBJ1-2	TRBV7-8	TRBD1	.	CASSLEGRQGRNGYTF	TGTGCCAGCAGCTTAGAGGGACGACAGGGGAGGAATGGCTACACCTTC
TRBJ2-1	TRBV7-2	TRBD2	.	CASSSGLAGVNEQFF	TGTGCCAGCAGCTCGGGACTAGCGGGAGTGAATGAGCAGTTCTTC
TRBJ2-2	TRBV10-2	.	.	CASMRQGTGELFF	TGCGCCAGCATGAGGCAGGGGACCGGGGAGCTGTTTTTT
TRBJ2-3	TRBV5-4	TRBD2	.	CASSFPTSGTDTQYF	TGTGCCAGCAGCTTCCCCACTAGCGGCACAGATACGCAGTATTTT
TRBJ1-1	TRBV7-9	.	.	CASSPNRNTEAFF	TGTGCCAGCAGCCCCAACAGGAACACTGAAGCTTTCTTT
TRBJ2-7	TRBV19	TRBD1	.	CASSRVGQGAYEQYF	TGTGCCAGTAGTAGAGTGGGTCAGGGGGCCTACGAGCAGTACTTC
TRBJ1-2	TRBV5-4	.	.	CASSLEGWGYTF	TGTGCCAGCAGCTTGGAGGGGTGGGGCTACACCTTC
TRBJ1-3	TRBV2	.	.	CASRSFRDYTRGNTIYF	TGTGCCAGCAGGTCGTTTAGGGACTATACGCGAGGAAACACCATATATTTT
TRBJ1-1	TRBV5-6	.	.	CASSFWGLMNTEAFF	TGTGCCAGCAGCTTTTGGGGACTAATGAACACTGAAGCTTTCTTT
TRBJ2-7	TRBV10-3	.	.	CAISESQADSYEQYF	TGTGCCATCAGTGAGTCCCAGGCAGACTCCTACGAGCAGTACTTC
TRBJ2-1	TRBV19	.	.	CASSSPDPSSYNEQFF	TGTGCCAGTAGTTCCCCCGACCCTAGCTCCTACAATGAGCAGTTCTTC
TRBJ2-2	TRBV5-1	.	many	CASSATGRDTGELFF	TGCGCCAGCAGCGCCACAGGGCGGGACACCGGGGAGCTGTTTTTT
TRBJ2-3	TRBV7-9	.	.	CASSLGQGGSTDTQYF	TGTGCCAGCAGCTTAGGGCAGGGTGGAAGCACAGATACGCAGTATTTT
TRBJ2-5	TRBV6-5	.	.	CASSYSTGETQYF	TGTGCCAGCAGTTACTCGACGGGTGAAACCCAGTACTTC
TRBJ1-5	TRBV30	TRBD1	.	CAWSGQGDQPQHF	TGTGCCTGGAGTGGTCAGGGGGATCAGCCCCAGCATTTT